The 20 T cell receptor beta chains below were found in one sample sequenced in a study of T cells in Graves' hyperthyroidism and ophthalmopathy. The investigators amplified TCR beta CDR3 regions from RNA transcripts. Researchers ran a first-round RT-PCR on the TCR CDR3 using the HTBI primer set. In TCRdb, the multiplex PCR reads were re-called with MiXCR into one record per CDR3 protein. The sample lists approximately 400,000 distinct CDR3 sequences; 15% were seen once. Specimen: blood. These TCRs come from a woman between 25 and 40 years old with Graves' hyperthyroidism.

V gene TRBV7-2 combines with J gene TRBJ2-5; the D gene could be TRBD1 or TRBD2 (5 bases each). Looked up from germline, CDR1 is SGHTA and CDR2 is FQGNSA. V was trimmed by 6 bases and J by 1 base, leaving 15 bases between them. This CDR3 contains 15 residues. CDR3: CASRLPGRRQETQYF. The CDR3 DNA reads TGTGCCAGCAGATTGCCGGGACGCCGCCAAGAGACCCAGTACTTC.

The table lists this clonotype with a few counts. The chain employs TRBV3-1 and TRBJ2-5, with 10 nucleotides matching TRBD2. V lost 0 bases and J lost 0; bases outside the gene matches: 4. The CDR3 loop spans 17 amino acids. Germline-derived CDR1 and CDR2 are LGHDT and YNNKEL (reference sequence). The CDR3 DNA is TGTGCCAGCAGCCAAGAAGCTACTAGCGGGAACCAAGAGACCCAGTACTTC. This encodes CASSQEATSGNQETQYF.

The gene calls are TRBV6-1 and TRBJ2-6; 7 bases fit TRBD2. This CDR3 contains 17 residues. In germline, CDR1 is MNHNS, CDR2 SASEGT. V lost 5 bases, J lost 0 bases, and 7 bases stayed unmatched. CDR3 nucleotides: TGTGCCAGCAGTCGGGAGGACCTACGCTCTGGGGCCAACGTCCTGACTTTC. Amino acid sequence: CASSREDLRSGANVLTF.

The V gene is TRBV20-1, the J gene TRBJ2-1, with a tentative D call TRBD2 (6 bases). The germline CDR1 and CDR2 sequences are DFQATT and SNEGSKA (reference sequence). V was shortened by 2 bases and J by 15 bases, with 17 bases between the two germline ends. This CDR3 has 12 residues. Written as DNA, the CDR3 is TGCAGTGCTAGACGACCGGGAGAGGGTGGGTTCTTC. It yields the protein CSARRPGEGGFF.

A word on this clonotype: This may stem from a read error, because a much larger clone lies one nucleotide away. The chain couples TRBV15 to TRBJ2-1; no clear D gene. The CDR3 sequence is 15 residues long. Trimming pared 0 bases from V and 6 bases from J, leaving 12 bases between. CDR1 is LNHNV, CDR2 YYDKDF, per germline (reference sequence). The DNA of the CDR3 is TGTGCCACCAGCAGAGACCCCGCTTTGGGCAATGAGCAGTTCTTC. Its translation: CATSRDPALGNEQFF.

The V call is TRBV6-1, the J call TRBJ2-7; D is ambiguous. With 8 bases removed from V and 7 bases from J, the gap between germline ends came to 9 bases. The CDR3 is made up of 10 amino acids. Germline CDR1 and CDR2: MNHNS and SASEGT. The CDR3 loop is CASLVGEQYF. CDR3 DNA sequence: TGTGCCAGCCTTGTAGGGGAGCAGTACTTC.

The table lists this clonotype with many counts. This chain joins TRBV18 and TRBJ2-6; 11 bases align to TRBD2. Germline V gives CDR1 KGHSH, CDR2 LQKENI. With 1 base clipped from V and 3 bases from J, the junction kept 5 bases outside the gene matches. CDR3 size: 18 residues. The CDR3 nucleotides are TGTGCCAGCTCACCACTGACTAGCGGGATAGGTGGGGCCAACGTCCTGACTTTC. Translation gives CASSPLTSGIGGANVLTF.

The sample holds many counts of this clonotype. In nucleotides, the CDR3 is TGTGCCAGCAGCCCCAGGCTGTGGCTAGCGGGAGGTACCGGGGAGCTGTTTTTT. The encoded protein is CASSPRLWLAGGTGELFF. The chain has TRBV12-3 or TRBV12-4 and TRBJ2-2; TRBD2 matches at 11 bases. Trimming removed 6 bases from V and 5 bases from J; junction bases left unmatched: 14. The CDR3 has 18 amino acids.

The chain combines TRBV10-3 with TRBJ2-1; TRBD2 matches 14 bases. Trimming cost V 11 bases and J 8 bases; bases outside gene matches: 14. The CDR3 sequence is 16 residues long. The V gene's germline CDR1 is ENHRY and CDR2 SYGVKD. CDR3 coding DNA: TGTGCCGCCAACGGACTAGCGGGAGGTGTTGGGTATGAGCAGTTCTTC. Its translation is CAANGLAGGVGYEQFF.

The V and J genes are TRBV27 and TRBJ1-1; D might be TRBD1 (5 bases). The length of the CDR3 is 14 residues. Germline V gene data show CDR1 as MNHEY and CDR2 as SMNVEV (reference sequence). Trimming left V 6 bases short and J 3 bases short, with 14 bases between. The CDR3 bases are TGTGCCAGCAGCCAGCCGGCGGGGCACACTGAAGCTTTCTTT. This gives the protein CASSQPAGHTEAFF.

V gene TRBV7-9 combines with J gene TRBJ2-1; D is unclear. The V and J ends lost 0 bases and 9 bases respectively, with 12 bases between them. The germline V gene encodes CDR1 SEHNR and CDR2 FQNEAQ (reference sequence). This CDR3 contains 14 residues. CDR3 nucleotide sequence: TGTGCCAGCAGCTTAGCCCTGATTGGCTTTGAGCAGTTCTTC. This sequence encodes CASSLALIGFEQFF.

The chain carries TRBV11-2 and TRBJ2-1; perhaps TRBD1 as D (6 bases). This CDR3 has 15 amino acids. Germline V gives CDR1 SGHAT, CDR2 FQNNGV. Trimming shortened V by 1 base and J by 9 bases, and 16 bases separated the two germline ends. CDR3 bases: TGTGCCAGCAGCTTAGTTGGGGGACACCTACCTGAGCAGTTCTTC. Translating gives CASSLVGGHLPEQFF.

The V and J genes are TRBV5-1 and TRBJ2-7; 9 nucleotides align to TRBD2. Germline V gives CDR1 SGHRS, CDR2 YFSETQ. The CDR3 contains 16 residues. The junction had 9 bases not matched to a gene; V was cut back by 2 bases and J by 3 bases. The CDR3 DNA reads TGCGCCAGCAGCTTTAGGGGGGCTAGCGGGAACTACGAGCAGTACTTC. Its translation: CASSFRGASGNYEQYF.

The chain has TRBV19 and TRBJ2-1; 14 bases line up with TRBD2. J lost 9 bases, V lost 6 bases, and 7 bases had no gene match. CDR3 length: 15 residues. Germline V lookup: CDR1 LNHDA, CDR2 SQIVND (reference sequence). The CDR3: CASRSGTSGRGEQFF. Written as DNA, the CDR3 is TGTGCCAGTAGGTCCGGGACTAGCGGGAGAGGTGAGCAGTTCTTC.

This clonotype was found many times. V is TRBV2 and J is TRBJ1-6; TRBD1 agrees at 8 bases. Looked up from germline, CDR1 is SNHLY and CDR2 is FYNNEI. V gave up 6 bases and J gave up 10 bases; unmatched junction bases: 5. This CDR3 contains 13 residues. The CDR3 sequence is CASSGQGWSPLHF. As DNA, the CDR3 is TGTGCCAGCAGCGGACAGGGTTGGTCACCCCTCCACTTT.

This clonotype was counted many times. This chain joins TRBV5-1 and TRBJ2-1; 7 nucleotides line up with TRBD1. CDR3 size: 15 residues. Per germline, CDR1 SGHRS and CDR2 YFSETQ. J was trimmed by 6 bases and V by 4 bases; bases with no gene match: 10. CDR3 amino acids: CASSLGQSAGNEQFF. The DNA of the CDR3 is TGCGCCAGCAGCCTGGGACAGTCGGCAGGCAATGAGCAGTTCTTC.

This clonotype was recorded a few times. The chain links TRBV6-1 to TRBJ2-3, with 8 bases that match TRBD1. The germline gives CDR1 MNHNS, CDR2 SASEGT. V was clipped by 4 bases and J by 2 bases; unmatched bases: 2. The length of the CDR3 is 14 residues. The CDR3 sequence is CASSGTGPTDTQYF. The CDR3 region has the DNA TGTGCCAGCAGTGGGACAGGGCCCACAGATACGCAGTATTTT.

This clonotype was counted at least ten times. This sequence joins TRBV19 and TRBJ2-1, with D perhaps matching TRBD1 (5 bases). V lost 0 bases to trimming and J lost 6 bases, with 18 bases between them. Per germline, CDR1 LNHDA and CDR2 SQIVND (reference sequence). CDR3 length: 17 residues. The CDR3 here is CASSIDAAVGAPNEQFF. The CDR3 nucleotides read TGTGCCAGTAGTATAGACGCGGCGGTAGGGGCACCCAATGAGCAGTTCTTC.

The table lists this clonotype with many counts. CDR3 sequence reads: CATSDLPSLAHEQFF. The CDR3, as DNA: TGTGCCACCAGTGATTTGCCTTCACTAGCTCATGAGCAGTTCTTC. This rearrangement joins TRBV24-1 to TRBJ2-1, with TRBD2 as a possible D gene (6 bases). Trimming took 0 bases from V and 8 from J, leaving 13 bases between them. Per germline, CDR1 KGHDR and CDR2 SFDVKD. The CDR3 is 15 residues long.

This clonotype was counted between two and nine times. The genes are TRBV10-3 and TRBJ1-1; D is uncertain. This CDR3 is built from 13 residues. Between the trimmed V and J ends, which lost 2 bases and 1 base, there was a span of 5 bases. Per the germline V gene, CDR1 is ENHRY and CDR2 is SYGVKD. The CDR3: CAISELKNTEAFF. The CDR3 coding sequence is TGTGCCATCAGTGAGCTAAAGAACACTGAAGCTTTCTTT.